The 15 T cell receptor beta chains given below trace back to one sample, sequenced in a study. Treg sorting used a CD4+CD25+CD127-/low gate. TCRdb re-called the 5' RACE reads with MiXCR, one entry per CDR3 protein. The sample holds approximately 60,000 distinct CDR3 sequences, approximately 26% seen once. Material for sequencing was tumor-infiltrating Tregs sorted from the breast tumor. All receptors come from a female donor with breast cancer.

Concerning this clonotype: One base away lies a much larger clone, so this may be a sequencing read error. The rearrangement joins TRBV29-1 to TRBJ1-2; D is possibly TRBD1 (6 bases). The CDR3 totals 14 residues. Trimming removed 6 bases at V and 6 bases at J, with 20 bases between. Germline V CDR1 and CDR2: SQVTM, ANQGSEA. Written as DNA, the CDR3 is TGCAGCGTGGGACATCGGGACACGGGACATGGCTACACCTTC. It translates to CSVGHRDTGHGYTF.

The CDR3 is CASSFKLRAGGTNYGYTF. CDR3 DNA: TGCGCCAGCAGCTTTAAGCTTCGGGCAGGTGGGACTAACTATGGCTACACCTTC. The chain joins TRBV5-1 to TRBJ1-2, with D unclear. CDR3 length: 18 residues. V gave up 2 bases and J gave up 0 bases, with 20 bases separating them. CDR1 and CDR2 from the germline V gene are SGHRS and YFSETQ.

In its sample, this clonotype was seen a few times. CDR3 DNA: TGTGCCAGCACCGTCGGCTCTGGGGCCAACGTCCTGACTTTC. Encoded protein: CASTVGSGANVLTF. The chain links TRBV12-3 or TRBV12-4 to TRBJ2-6; D is ambiguous. This CDR3 is built from 14 residues. V lost 7 bases and J 0 bases, leaving 7 bases between the germline ends.

This clonotype is classed as medium-sized. V and J are TRBV6-2 or TRBV6-3 and TRBJ2-1; 7 bases map to TRBD2. This CDR3 has 13 residues. Germline V CDR1 and CDR2: MNHEY, SVGEGT. The trim removed 7 bases at V and 9 bases at J, leaving 9 bases unmatched. The CDR3 reads CASTRGSLTEQFF. The CDR3 DNA follows: TGTGCCAGCACTCGCGGGAGTTTAACTGAGCAGTTCTTC.

This clonotype showed up many times. The rearrangement links TRBV20-1 to TRBJ2-5, with TRBD2 matching 12 bases. Germline V gives CDR1 DFQATT, CDR2 SNEGSKA (reference sequence). Trimming took 5 bases from V and 7 from J; bases not matched to a gene: 5. This CDR3 has 13 amino acids. CDR3 coding DNA: TGCAGTGCTTACTCTAGCGGGGGGGGGACCCAGTACTTC. Its translation: CSAYSSGGGTQYF.

This clonotype came up many times. The DNA of the CDR3 is TGTGCCAGCAGCTCCAGCGTGGAGACCCAGTACTTC. Encoded protein: CASSSSVETQYF. The chain employs TRBV9 and TRBJ2-5, with no clear D. The ends were cut back, 4 bases at V and 5 bases at J, with 9 bases in the middle. Germline V gene lookup returns CDR1 SGDLS and CDR2 YYNGEE. The CDR3 consists of 12 residues.

This chain joins TRBV7-2 and TRBJ2-7; no reliable D call. This CDR3 is 16 amino acids long. Germline CDR1 SGHTA, CDR2 FQGNSA. The V and J ends lost 3 bases and 2 bases respectively, with 17 bases between them. The CDR3 DNA reads TGTGCCAGCAGCTTTAAGGGCAACATACCGGCCTACGAGCAGTACTTC. This encodes CASSFKGNIPAYEQYF.

The chain employs TRBV5-1 and TRBJ1-2, with D uncertain. Looked up from germline, CDR1 is SGHRS and CDR2 is YFSETQ. Trimming took off 0 bases at V and 4 bases at J, with 13 bases between the two ends. The CDR3 extends over 15 amino acids. For the CDR3, the DNA is TGCGCCAGCAGCTTGGTAGGCAGTGACTCCTATGGCTACACCTTC. Translating gives CASSLVGSDSYGYTF.

This clonotype has more than one count but fewer than ten. V is TRBV28 and J is TRBJ1-2; 9 bases fit TRBD1. Germline CDR1 is MDHEN and CDR2 is SYDVKM. The CDR3 spans 13 residues. Trimming cost V 11 bases and J 7 bases; bases outside gene matches: 11. Here the CDR3 DNA reads TGTGCCGGTGGGGTGACAGGGGGGTTTGGCTACACCTTC. It encodes CAGGVTGGFGYTF.

This clonotype was counted many times. The CDR3 coding sequence is TGCGCCAGCAGCCAAGGAATAGGCAGGGGGCTTGAGCAGTACTTC. This encodes CASSQGIGRGLEQYF. V usage is TRBV4-3 and J usage is TRBJ2-7, with 8 bases that match TRBD1. Trimming at V came to 1 base and at J to 7 bases, leaving 9 bases not matched to a gene. Germline CDR1 is LGHNA and CDR2 is YSLEER. This CDR3 is built from 15 residues.

J is TRBJ2-5 and V is TRBV20-1; TRBD1 matches at 8 bases. V was pared by 3 bases and J by 2 bases, with 17 bases of the junction left unmatched. Germline V gene data show CDR1 as DFQATT and CDR2 as SNEGSKA (reference sequence). The CDR3 sequence is 18 residues long. The CDR3 nucleotides read TGCAGTGCTAGCGGGGCAGGGGGCGCGGGTAAATATCAAGAGACCCAGTACTTC. This sequence encodes CSASGAGGAGKYQETQYF.

The rearrangement joins TRBV7-3 to TRBJ2-1, with a tentative D call TRBD2 (5 bases). CDR3 size: 15 residues. The V end was cut by 7 bases, the J end by 0 bases, with 13 bases between. Per the germline V gene, CDR1 is SGHTA and CDR2 is FQGTGA. CDR3 DNA: TGTGCCAGCACCCCGGACGGGAACTCCTACAATGAGCAGTTCTTC. This gives the protein CASTPDGNSYNEQFF.

This chain joins TRBV2 and TRBJ2-5, with D unclear. Trimming left V 3 bases short and J 7 bases short, with 9 bases between. The CDR3 runs to 12 residues. In germline, CDR1 is SNHLY, CDR2 FYNNEI. CDR3 sequence (DNA): TGTGCCAGCAGTGATCTCCCGGGGACCCAGTACTTC. This encodes CASSDLPGTQYF. The full variable domain, rest sourced from reference TRBV2 and TRBJ2-5, is EPEVTQTPSHQVTQMGQEVILRCVPISNHLYFYWYRQILGQKVEFLVSFYNNEISEKSEIFDDQFSVERPDGSNFTLKIRSTKLEDSAMYFCASSDLPGTQYFGPGTRLLVL.

The chain couples TRBV6-4 to TRBJ2-1; maybe TRBD2 (7 bases). CDR1 is MRHNA, CDR2 SNTAGT, per germline. The V and J ends lost 2 bases and 4 bases respectively, with 12 bases between them. The CDR3 is 15 residues long. CDR3 nucleotides: TGTGCCAGCAGTGACGAGGGAGGGGGGTACAATGAGCAGTTCTTC. It encodes CASSDEGGGYNEQFF.

V and J are TRBV5-1 and TRBJ2-2; D may correspond to TRBD1 or TRBD2 (5 bases each). This CDR3 is 15 amino acids long. Deletions cut 4 bases from V and 6 bases from J, with 16 bases between. Germline lookup yields CDR1 SGHRS and CDR2 YFSETQ. CDR3 residues: CASSRGVKLAGELFF. CDR3 sequence (DNA): TGCGCCAGCAGCCGAGGGGTTAAGTTAGCCGGGGAGCTGTTTTTT.